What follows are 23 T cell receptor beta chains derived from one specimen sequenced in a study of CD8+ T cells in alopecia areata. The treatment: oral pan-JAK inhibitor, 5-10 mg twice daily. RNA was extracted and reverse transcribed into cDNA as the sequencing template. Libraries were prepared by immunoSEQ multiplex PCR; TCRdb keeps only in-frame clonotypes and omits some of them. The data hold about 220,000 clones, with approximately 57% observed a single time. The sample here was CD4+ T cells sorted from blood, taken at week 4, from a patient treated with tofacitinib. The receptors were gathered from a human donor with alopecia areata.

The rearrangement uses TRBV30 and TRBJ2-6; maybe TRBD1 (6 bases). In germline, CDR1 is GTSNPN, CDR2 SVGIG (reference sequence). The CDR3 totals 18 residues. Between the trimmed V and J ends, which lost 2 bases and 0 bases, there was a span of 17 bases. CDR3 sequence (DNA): TGTGCCTGGAGTCTAGACAGGCCTCACTTCTCTGGGGCCAACGTCCTGACTTTC. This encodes CAWSLDRPHFSGANVLTF.

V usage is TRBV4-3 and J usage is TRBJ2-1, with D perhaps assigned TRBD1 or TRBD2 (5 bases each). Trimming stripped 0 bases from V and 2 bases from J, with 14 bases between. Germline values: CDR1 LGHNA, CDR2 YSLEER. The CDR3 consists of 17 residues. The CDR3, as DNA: TGCGCCAGCAGCCAAGAAGCGGTGAGGGGAGCCTACAATGAGCAGTTCTTC. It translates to CASSQEAVRGAYNEQFF.

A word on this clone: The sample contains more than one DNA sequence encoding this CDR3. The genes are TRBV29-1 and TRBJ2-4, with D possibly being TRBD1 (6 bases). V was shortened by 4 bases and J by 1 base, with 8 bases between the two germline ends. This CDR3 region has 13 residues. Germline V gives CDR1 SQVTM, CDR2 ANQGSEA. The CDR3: CSVGGRAKNIQYF. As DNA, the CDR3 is TGCAGCGTTGGGGGGCGCGCCAAAAACATTCAGTACTTC.

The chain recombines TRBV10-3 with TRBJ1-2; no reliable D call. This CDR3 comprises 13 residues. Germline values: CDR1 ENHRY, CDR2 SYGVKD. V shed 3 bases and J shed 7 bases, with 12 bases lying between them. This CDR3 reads CAISEKEASGYTF. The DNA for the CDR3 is TGTGCCATCAGTGAAAAGGAGGCTTCTGGCTACACCTTC.

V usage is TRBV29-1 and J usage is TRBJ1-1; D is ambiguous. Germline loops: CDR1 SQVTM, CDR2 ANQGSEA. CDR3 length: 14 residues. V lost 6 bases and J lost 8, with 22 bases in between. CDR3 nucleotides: TGCAGCGTGCGCCAGCAGTATCTCCCACCCGAAGCTTTCTTT. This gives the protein CSVRQQYLPPEAFF.

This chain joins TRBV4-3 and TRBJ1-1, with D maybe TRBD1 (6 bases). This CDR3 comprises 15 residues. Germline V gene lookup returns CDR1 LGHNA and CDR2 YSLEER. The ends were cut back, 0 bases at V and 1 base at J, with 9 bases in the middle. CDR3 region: CASSQEYRENTEAFF. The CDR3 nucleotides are TGCGCCAGCAGCCAAGAGTACAGGGAGAACACTGAAGCTTTCTTT.

The CDR3 bases are TGTGCCAGCAGCTTTTCGAAGGCTTACGAGCAGTACTTC. This encodes CASSFSKAYEQYF. V gene TRBV7-2 combines with J gene TRBJ2-7; no definite D call. With 3 bases removed from V and 4 bases from J, the gap between germline ends came to 10 bases. The CDR3 is 13 amino acids. Germline lookup yields CDR1 SGHTA and CDR2 FQGNSA.

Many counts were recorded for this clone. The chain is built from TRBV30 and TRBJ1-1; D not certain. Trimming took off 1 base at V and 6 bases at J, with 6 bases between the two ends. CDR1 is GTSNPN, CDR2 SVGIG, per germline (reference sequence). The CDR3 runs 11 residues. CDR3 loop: CAWSDSSEAFF. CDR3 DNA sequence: TGTGCCTGGAGTGATTCTTCTGAAGCTTTCTTT.

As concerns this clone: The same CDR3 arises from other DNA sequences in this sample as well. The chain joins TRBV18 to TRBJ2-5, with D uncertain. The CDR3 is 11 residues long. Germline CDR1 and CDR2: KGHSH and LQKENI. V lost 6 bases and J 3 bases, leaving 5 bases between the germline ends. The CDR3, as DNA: TGTGCCAGCTCCCCCAAAGAGACCCAGTACTTC. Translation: CASSPKETQYF.

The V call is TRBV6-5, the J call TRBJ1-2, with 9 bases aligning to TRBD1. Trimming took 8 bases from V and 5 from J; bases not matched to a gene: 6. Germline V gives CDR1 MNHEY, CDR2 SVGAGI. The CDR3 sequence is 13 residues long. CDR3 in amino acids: CASGGQGGYGYTF. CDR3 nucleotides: TGTGCCAGCGGGGGACAGGGTGGATATGGCTACACCTTC.

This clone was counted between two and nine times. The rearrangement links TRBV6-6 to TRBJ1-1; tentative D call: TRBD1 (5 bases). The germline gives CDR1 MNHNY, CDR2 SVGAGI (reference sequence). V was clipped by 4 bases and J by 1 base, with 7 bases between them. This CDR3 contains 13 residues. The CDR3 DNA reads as TGTGCCAGCAGTTCAACAGGGAACACTGAAGCTTTCTTT. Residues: CASSSTGNTEAFF.

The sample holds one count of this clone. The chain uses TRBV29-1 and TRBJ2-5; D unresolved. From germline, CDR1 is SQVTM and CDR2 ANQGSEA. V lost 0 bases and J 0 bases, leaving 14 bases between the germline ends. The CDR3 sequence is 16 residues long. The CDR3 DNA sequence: TGCAGCGTTGAAGATCCGGACGGAAACTACCAAGAGACCCAGTACTTC. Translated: CSVEDPDGNYQETQYF.

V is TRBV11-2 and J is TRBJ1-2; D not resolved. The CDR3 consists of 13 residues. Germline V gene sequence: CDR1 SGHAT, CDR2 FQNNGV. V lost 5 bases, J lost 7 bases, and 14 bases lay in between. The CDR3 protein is CASSAKESAGYTF. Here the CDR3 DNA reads TGTGCCAGCAGCGCTAAAGAGAGCGCTGGCTACACCTTC.

The CDR3 is CASSLTLAGDTDTQYF. CDR3 in DNA: TGCGCCAGCAGCTTGACCCTAGCGGGGGACACAGATACGCAGTATTTT. The J gene is TRBJ2-3, the V gene TRBV5-1, with 10 bases lining up with TRBD2. The CDR3 covers 16 residues. Losses at the gene ends were 1 base for V and 2 bases for J; bases not matched to a gene: 4. The germline V gene encodes CDR1 SGHRS and CDR2 YFSETQ.

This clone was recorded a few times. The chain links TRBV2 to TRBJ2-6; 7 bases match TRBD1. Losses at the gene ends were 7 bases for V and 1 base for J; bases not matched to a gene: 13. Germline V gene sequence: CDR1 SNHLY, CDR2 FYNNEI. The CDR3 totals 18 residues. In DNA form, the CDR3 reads TGTGCCAGCACTCGACAGGGTCGCGCTTTGTCTGGGGCCAACGTCCTGACTTTC. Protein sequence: CASTRQGRALSGANVLTF. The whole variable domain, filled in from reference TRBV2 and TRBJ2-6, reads EPEVTQTPSHQVTQMGQEVILRCVPISNHLYFYWYRQILGQKVEFLVSFYNNEISEKSEIFDDQFSVERPDGSNFTLKIRSTKLEDSAMYFCASTRQGRALSGANVLTFGAGSRLTVL.

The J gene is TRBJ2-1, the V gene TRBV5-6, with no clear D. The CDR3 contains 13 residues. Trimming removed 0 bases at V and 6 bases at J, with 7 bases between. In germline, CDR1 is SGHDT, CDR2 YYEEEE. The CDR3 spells CASSLVASNEQFF. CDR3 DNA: TGTGCCAGCAGCTTGGTGGCCAGCAATGAGCAGTTCTTC.

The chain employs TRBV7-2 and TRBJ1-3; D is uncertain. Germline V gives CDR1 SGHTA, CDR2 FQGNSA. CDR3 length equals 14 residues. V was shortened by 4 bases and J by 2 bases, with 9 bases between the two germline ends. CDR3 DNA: TGTGCCAGCAGCTCGCAATTAGCTGGAAACACCATATATTTT. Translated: CASSSQLAGNTIYF. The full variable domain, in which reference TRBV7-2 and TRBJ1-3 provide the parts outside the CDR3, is GAGVSQSPSNKVTEKGKDVELRCDPISGHTALYWYRQSLGQGLEFLIYFQGNSAPDKSGLPSDRFSAERTGGSVSTLTIQRTQQEDSAVYLCASSSQLAGNTIYFGEGSWLTVV.

CDR3 nucleotides: TGTGCCAGCAGCTCCCGGGACCCGCGGGGCGGTGAGCAGTTCTTC. Translating gives CASSSRDPRGGEQFF. The chain joins TRBV7-2 to TRBJ2-1; the D gene is possibly TRBD2 (6 bases). Trimming cost V 4 bases and J 9 bases, with 19 bases left between them. From germline, CDR1 is SGHTA and CDR2 FQGNSA. The length of the CDR3 is 15 residues.

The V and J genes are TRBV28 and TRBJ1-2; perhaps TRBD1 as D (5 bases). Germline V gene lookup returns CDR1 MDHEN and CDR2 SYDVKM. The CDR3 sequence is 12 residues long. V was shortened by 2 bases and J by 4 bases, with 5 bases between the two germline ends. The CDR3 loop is CASSLDSYGYTF. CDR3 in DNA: TGTGCCAGCAGTTTAGACAGCTATGGCTACACCTTC.

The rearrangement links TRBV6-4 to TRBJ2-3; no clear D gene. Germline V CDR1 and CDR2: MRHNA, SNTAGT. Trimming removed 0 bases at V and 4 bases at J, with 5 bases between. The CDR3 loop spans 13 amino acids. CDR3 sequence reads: CASSDSWSDTQYF. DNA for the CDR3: TGTGCCAGCAGTGACTCTTGGTCAGATACGCAGTATTTT.

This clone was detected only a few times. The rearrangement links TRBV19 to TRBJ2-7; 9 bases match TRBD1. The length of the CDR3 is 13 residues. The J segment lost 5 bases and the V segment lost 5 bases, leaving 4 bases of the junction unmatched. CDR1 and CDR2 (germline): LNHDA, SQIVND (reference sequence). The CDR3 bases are TGTGCCAGTAGTGCACAGGGGGCACACGAGCAGTACTTC. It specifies CASSAQGAHEQYF.

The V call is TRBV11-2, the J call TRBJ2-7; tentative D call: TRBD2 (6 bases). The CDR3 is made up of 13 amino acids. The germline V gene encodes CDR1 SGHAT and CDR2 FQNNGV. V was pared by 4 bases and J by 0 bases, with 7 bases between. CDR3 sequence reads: CASSWRVSYEQYF. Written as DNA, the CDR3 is TGTGCCAGCAGCTGGAGGGTCTCCTACGAGCAGTACTTC.

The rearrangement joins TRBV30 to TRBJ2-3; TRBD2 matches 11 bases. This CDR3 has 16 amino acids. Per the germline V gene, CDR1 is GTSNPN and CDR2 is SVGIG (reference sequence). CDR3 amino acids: CAVTKGTSGDTDTQYF. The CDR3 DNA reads TGTGCTGTAACAAAAGGGACTAGCGGTGACACAGATACGCAGTATTTT.